This T cell receptor (beta chain) appears in the sequencing data of a study of STAT5B mutations in CD4+ large granular lymphocyte leukemia (dated 2022 in TCRdb). For context, the study as a whole: Among the healthy controls, the CDR3 'QG' motif was associated with a particular HLA allele. The study compared the TCRbeta repertoires of patients with CD4+ T-cell large granular lymphocyte leukemia against the TCRbeta repertoires of healthy blood donors. Flow cytometry performed on FACSCanto II or FACSVerse showed that the purified fractions had more than 95% purity among lymphocytes. The investigation overall reported the following: Compared with healthy CD4+ repertoires, CD4-sorted patient repertoires appeared more clonal, and this difference remained even after the putative leukemic clones were removed. Main leukemic clonotypes were private to each patient, although about a quarter of the main leukemic clonotypes were found at low frequency in the non-leukemic repertoires of other patients. TRBV06-family usage was enriched among the top patient clones (8/27) compared with healthy controls (2/35). The data were not HLA-matched, and the relatively small sample size could explain the higher clonality seen in CD4+ compared with CD8+ T-LGLL.

The immunoSEQ assay at survey resolution was applied to genomic DNA for sequencing of TCRbeta rearrangements. The original methods were these. In the TCR sequencing data, the lowest productive clonotype frequency that could be detected was 2.59 x 10-5. Only productive TCRbeta rearrangements, defined as complete and in-frame sequences, were included in the analyses. Simpson clonality, calculated in the immunoSEQ Analyzer version 3.0, was used as the measure of sample clonality. Clones were binned by frequency as very rare, small, medium, large (1-20%) or hyperexpanded (>20%). Generation probabilities were estimated with OLGA 1.2.3, V-gene circos plots were generated with VDJtools, specificities were searched for in VDJdb, and CDR3 motifs were identified with GLIPH. TCRdb obtained this table from immuneACCESS and retained in-frame rearrangements with V and J assigned. These tables miss some clones; where compared with another copy, unresolved V genes account for less than half of the shortfall, and the remainder is unexplained. V and J calls and clone size are as listed in that table; D and trimming were resolved from the DNA. This sample holds about 46,000 clones; about four fifths were observed only once. Together, the top ten hold about 0.33% of the sample.

The germline V gene gives CDR1 as MGHRA and CDR2 as YSYEKL. Relative to germline, V is 5 bases shorter and J is 2 bases shorter, with 17 bases between their ends. Reading from cysteine to phenylalanine, the CDR3 counts 16 amino acids. This entry keeps only the CDR3 DNA: 48 bases, framed from base 1. As concerns this clone: The target of this receptor is not known. No base quality information exists; no much larger clone differs at one position.

The healthy control group was made up of 40 or so blood donors, and the Finnish Red Cross blood service supplied their buffy coats. All TCR-sequenced material derived from peripheral blood: patient blood samples and healthy donor buffy coats. Peripheral blood mononuclear cells were isolated by Ficoll-Hypaque gradient centrifugation. Magnetic purification was used to isolate CD4+ cells from the buffy coats of the healthy controls. Genomic DNA was extracted using the Gentra Puregene Cell and Tissue kit, and a Qubit 2.0 fluorometer was used to quantify it. Sequencing was performed on CD4+ T cells from blood buffy coats. The V and J genes are TRBV4-1 and TRBJ2-3, with no confident D gene call. The TCR was taken from a human donor in good health. CDR3 protein: CASSEVNMGFTDTQYF. Here is the DNA: TGCGCCAGCAGCGAGGTCAATATGGGATTCACAGATACGCAGTATTTT.